Presented here are 3 T cell receptor beta chains from one specimen sequenced in a study of cytomegalovirus exposure and HLA in healthy donors. PCR used 60 Vbeta primers and 13 Jbeta primers. Produced via immunoSEQ multiplex PCR; TCRdb's table is partial and in-frame only. In the table there are about 160,000 clones, 79% of which are singletons. Sequenced sample: PBMCs. The receptors here all came from a human donor in good health.

This rearrangement joins TRBV5-6 to TRBJ2-7; 7 bases match TRBD2. The trim removed 3 bases at V and 6 bases at J, leaving 3 bases unmatched. Germline CDR1 SGHDT, CDR2 YYEEEE. CDR3 length: 12 amino acids. The CDR3 bases are TGTGCCAGCAGCTGGGGAGGGCCCGAGCAGTACTTC. Encoded protein: CASSWGGPEQYF.

The rearrangement joins TRBV28 to TRBJ1-5, with TRBD1 matching over 9 bases. The junction had 10 bases not matched to a gene; V was cut back by 7 bases and J by 0 bases. Germline V gene data show CDR1 as MDHEN and CDR2 as SYDVKM. The CDR3 loop spans 17 amino acids. CDR3 loop: CASTSRDRDYSNQPQHF. In DNA, the CDR3 is TGTGCCAGCACCTCCCGGGACAGGGATTATAGCAATCAGCCCCAGCATTTT.

The rearrangement links TRBV9 to TRBJ1-5, with D unclear. Trimming removed 7 bases from V and 0 bases from J, with 5 bases in between. CDR1 and CDR2 from the germline V gene are SGDLS and YYNGEE. CDR3 length equals 12 residues. Here the CDR3 DNA reads TGTGCCAGCGGAGATAGCAATCAGCCCCAGCATTTT. Its protein is CASGDSNQPQHF.